These 28 T cell receptor beta chains originate from one sample sequenced in a study of blood T cells in healthy people across ages. Sample-barcoded 5' priming and a J-beta primer mix drove a second PCR of roughly 7 to 11 cycles. TCRdb reprocessed the 5' RACE reads with MiXCR, giving one entry per CDR3 protein. Among 1 million or so distinct CDR3 sequences, 40% to 50% were seen once, and the ten largest hold under 20%. The sample consisted of blood. The receptor source for this set is a woman in her sixties or seventies in good health.

The rearrangement uses TRBV18 and TRBJ1-4, with D possibly matching TRBD1 (5 bases). This CDR3 has 14 residues. Trimming took 3 bases from V and 8 from J, leaving 13 bases between them. Germline V gene sequence: CDR1 KGHSH, CDR2 LQKENI. The CDR3 coding sequence is TGTGCCAGCTCACCGAAAAGGGGTAGGGAAAAACTGTTTTTT. This encodes CASSPKRGREKLFF.

The chain joins TRBV20-1 to TRBJ2-2; TRBD2 aligns across 12 bases. Germline CDR1 and CDR2: DFQATT and SNEGSKA (reference sequence). This CDR3 region has 15 residues. The V segment lost 4 bases and the J segment 5 bases; nucleotides outside the gene matches: 5. CDR3 loop: CSATSGRAPTGELFF. The DNA of the CDR3 is TGCAGTGCTACTAGCGGGAGGGCCCCTACCGGGGAGCTGTTTTTT.

This rearrangement joins TRBV7-9 to TRBJ2-7, with 10 bases fitting TRBD2. Near its end, the DNA agrees better with TRBJ2-5, so the J call may be wrong. Germline CDR1 reads SEHNR; CDR2 reads FQNEAQ (reference sequence). The CDR3 totals 15 residues. The CDR3 DNA sequence: TGTGCCAGCAGCTTTTCGGCAGCGGGAGGGGAGACCCAGTACTTC. Residues: CASSFSAAGGETQYF.

J is TRBJ2-3 and V is TRBV7-2; tentative D call: TRBD1 (6 bases). Germline lookup yields CDR1 SGHTA and CDR2 FQGNSA. Trimming shortened V by 5 bases and J by 0 bases, and 12 bases separated the two germline ends. This CDR3 is 15 amino acids long. In DNA, the CDR3 is TGTGCCAGCAGCCGACAGGCCTCTAGCACAGATACGCAGTATTTT. Its protein product is CASSRQASSTDTQYF.

The chain uses TRBV6-1 and TRBJ2-1, with unresolved D. Germline lookup yields CDR1 MNHNS and CDR2 SASEGT. The CDR3 is made up of 13 amino acids. Trimming removed 5 bases from V and 9 bases from J, with 14 bases in between. The CDR3 reads CASSFGSFPEQFF. The DNA for the CDR3 is TGTGCCAGCAGTTTCGGGTCGTTTCCTGAGCAGTTCTTC.

The V call is TRBV21-1, the J call TRBJ2-1. TRBV21-1 is assigned pseudogene status. There are 16 residues in the CDR3. The CDR3 spells CASSKWGRSFPNEQFF. The CDR3 DNA reads TGTGCCAGCAGCAAGTGGGGTAGAAGTTTCCCCAATGAGCAGTTCTTC.

This clonotype was found a few times. This chain joins TRBV2 and TRBJ2-1, with TRBD2 matching 7 bases. Germline assignment: CDR1 SNHLY and CDR2 FYNNEI. CDR3 length: 15 amino acids. V trimming: 6 bases; J trimming: 0 bases; junction bases outside the gene matches: 5. CDR3 protein: CASRRLADSYNEQFF. The CDR3 DNA follows: TGTGCCAGCAGACGGCTAGCGGACTCCTACAATGAGCAGTTCTTC.

At least ten counts were recorded for this clonotype. This chain uses TRBV28 with TRBJ1-4, with unresolved D. This CDR3 has 13 residues. The germline V gene has CDR1 MDHEN and CDR2 SYDVKM. Between the trimmed V and J ends, which lost 4 bases and 7 bases, there was a span of 10 bases. In DNA form, the CDR3 reads TGTGCCAGCAGTTATACGGTGTCTGAAAAACTGTTTTTT. It translates to CASSYTVSEKLFF.

This clonotype was seen more than once but under ten times. The chain couples TRBV3-1 to TRBJ2-5, with D perhaps matching TRBD1 (6 bases). Per germline, CDR1 LGHDT and CDR2 YNNKEL (reference sequence). The CDR3 has 12 residues. V lost 3 bases, J lost 12 bases, and 14 bases lay in between. The CDR3 DNA reads TGTGCCAGCAGCCAGGGGGCCTTTCCCGAGTACTTC. Encoded protein: CASSQGAFPEYF.

This chain links TRBV6-1 with TRBJ1-5, with D possibly matching TRBD1 (5 bases). The CDR3 extends over 15 amino acids. Germline-derived CDR1 and CDR2 are MNHNS and SASEGT. With 8 bases removed from V and 7 bases from J, the gap between germline ends came to 21 bases. CDR3 in amino acids: CASGPGTAKGQPQHF. The CDR3 bases are TGTGCCAGCGGACCCGGGACTGCGAAAGGCCAGCCCCAGCATTTT.

The V call is TRBV30, the J call TRBJ2-5, with a possible D match to TRBD2 (6 bases). The end of the DNA aligns better with TRBJ2-7, so the J call may be wrong. The CDR3 spans 12 residues. Germline assignment: CDR1 GTSNPN and CDR2 SVGIG (reference sequence). The CDR3 nucleotides are TGTGCCGGGACTTGGGGGATTTACGAGCAGTACTTC. Its protein is CAGTWGIYEQYF.

There are a few counts of this clonotype. For the CDR3, the DNA is TGCAGTGCTAGAGATCCAACCAACTCCTACGAGCAGTACTTC. This gives the protein CSARDPTNSYEQYF. The chain uses TRBV20-1 and TRBJ2-7, with D hard to call. Germline V gene sequence: CDR1 DFQATT, CDR2 SNEGSKA (reference sequence). The V and J ends lost 0 bases and 0 bases respectively, with 9 bases between them. The CDR3 loop spans 14 amino acids.

The chain employs TRBV4-3 and TRBJ2-4; TRBD2 matches at 8 bases. CDR3 size: 16 residues. CDR1 is LGHNA and CDR2 is YSLEER in the germline V gene. V shed 1 base, J shed 3 bases, and the junction held 5 bases outside the gene matches. In DNA form, the CDR3 reads TGCGCCAGCAGCCAAGCCACCGGGGGGGACAAAAACATTCAGTACTTC. It is translated as CASSQATGGDKNIQYF.

The gene calls are TRBV28 and TRBJ1-5; no definite D call. The V gene lost 2 bases and the J gene lost 3 bases, with 11 bases spanning the gap. CDR3 length: 15 residues. Germline V gene lookup returns CDR1 MDHEN and CDR2 SYDVKM. The CDR3 region is CASSLGGFTNQPQHF. The CDR3 nucleotides are TGTGCCAGCAGTTTAGGAGGGTTTACCAATCAGCCCCAGCATTTT.

This sequence joins TRBV27 and TRBJ2-4; D remains ambiguous. From germline, CDR1 is MNHEY and CDR2 SMNVEV (reference sequence). V was shortened by 3 bases and J by 3 bases, with 12 bases between the two germline ends. This CDR3 has 15 amino acids. The CDR3, as DNA: TGTGCCAGCAGTTTGCTTGGGGATAACAAAAACATTCAGTACTTC. Its protein is CASSLLGDNKNIQYF.

The V gene is TRBV9, the J gene TRBJ2-7; 13 nucleotides match TRBD2. The trim removed 0 bases at V and 4 bases at J, leaving 4 bases unmatched. This CDR3 region has 16 residues. Germline CDR1 and CDR2: SGDLS and YYNGEE. CDR3 residues: CASSVGTSGSIYEQYF. The CDR3 coding sequence is TGTGCCAGCAGCGTAGGGACTAGCGGGAGTATTTACGAGCAGTACTTC.

The rearrangement uses TRBV2 and TRBJ2-7; the match to TRBD2 covers 9 bases. The DNA matches TRBJ2-5 better at its end, which makes the J call doubtful. This CDR3 comprises 13 residues. Germline V lookup: CDR1 SNHLY, CDR2 FYNNEI. CDR3: CASQRGRDETQYF. The CDR3 DNA is TGTGCCAGCCAACGCGGGAGGGATGAGACCCAGTACTTC.

This clonotype was found many times. This rearrangement joins TRBV29-1 to TRBJ2-3, with 7 bases lining up with TRBD1. The CDR3 length is 16 residues. The trim removed 5 bases at V and 0 bases at J, leaving 11 bases unmatched. Germline V gives CDR1 SQVTM, CDR2 ANQGSEA. CDR3 protein: CSVRRTGTVSTDTQYF. In nucleotides, the CDR3 is TGCAGCGTTAGAAGAACCGGGACAGTCAGCACAGATACGCAGTATTTT.

The chain combines TRBV7-9 with TRBJ1-5; D unresolved. With 5 bases removed from V and 5 bases from J, the gap between germline ends came to 10 bases. There are 13 residues in the CDR3. Germline lookup yields CDR1 SEHNR and CDR2 FQNEAQ (reference sequence). Here the CDR3 DNA reads TGTGCCAGCAGCCCGGATCCAGATCAGCCCCAGCATTTT. It specifies CASSPDPDQPQHF. Based on the CDR3 plus reference TRBV7-9 and TRBJ1-5, the full variable domain is DTGVSQNPRHKITKRGQNVTFRCDPISEHNRLYWYRQTLGQGPEFLTYFQNEAQLEKSRLLSDRFSAERPKGSFSTLEIQRTEQGDSAMYLCASSPDPDQPQHFGDGTRLSIL.

This rearrangement joins TRBV2 to TRBJ2-7; D ambiguous. The V gene's germline CDR1 is SNHLY and CDR2 FYNNEI. The CDR3 extends over 12 amino acids. Trimming removed 6 bases from V and 3 bases from J, with 9 bases in between. DNA of the CDR3: TGTGCCAGCAGATGGATCGGCTACGAGCAGTACTTC. It encodes CASRWIGYEQYF.

This chain uses TRBV7-8 with TRBJ2-1; D call uncertain. Germline assignment: CDR1 SGHVS and CDR2 FQNEAQ. The CDR3 loop spans 14 amino acids. V dropped 8 bases and J dropped 5 bases, with 16 bases sitting between them. The CDR3 is CASGYRFYDNEQFF. The CDR3 DNA sequence: TGTGCCAGCGGCTACCGTTTCTATGACAATGAGCAGTTCTTC.

The J gene is TRBJ1-2, the V gene TRBV12-3 or TRBV12-4, with 8 positions matching TRBD1. The CDR3 consists of 13 residues. V lost 5 bases to trimming and J lost 8 bases; unmatched junction nucleotides: 7. Here the CDR3 DNA reads TGTGCCAGCAGTCTCCCAGGGGGCAAAGGCTACACCTTC. Amino acid sequence: CASSLPGGKGYTF.

This clonotype was observed a few times. The CDR3 DNA reads TGTGCCAGCAGTAGTTTCATGAACACTGAAGCTTTCTTT. Residues: CASSSFMNTEAFF. V is TRBV6-2 or TRBV6-3 and J is TRBJ1-1; D gene unclear. CDR1 and CDR2 from the germline V gene are MNHEY and SVGEGT. V gave up 5 bases and J gave up 0 bases, with 7 bases separating them. The CDR3 spans 13 residues.

This sequence joins TRBV29-1 and TRBJ2-3, with D possibly being TRBD1 (6 bases). This CDR3 region has 13 residues. V gave up 4 bases and J gave up 5 bases, with 13 bases separating them. The germline V gene has CDR1 SQVTM and CDR2 ANQGSEA. CDR3 bases: TGCAGCGTTGGTACAGGGAGAGTAGATACGCAGTATTTT. This encodes CSVGTGRVDTQYF.

This clonotype has at least ten counts. The chain couples TRBV29-1 to TRBJ2-1, with 12 bases lining up with TRBD2. CDR1 and CDR2 (germline): SQVTM, ANQGSEA. The junction had 9 bases not matched to a gene; V was cut back by 7 bases and J by 5 bases. The CDR3 is made up of 15 amino acids. In nucleotides, the CDR3 is TGCAGCGCCCCGGGGGGACTAGCGGGTCACAATGAGCAGTTCTTC. It specifies CSAPGGLAGHNEQFF.

J is TRBJ2-3 and V is TRBV18; 10 bases map to TRBD2. The CDR3 is 17 residues long. CDR1 is KGHSH and CDR2 is LQKENI in the germline V gene. The ends lost 0 bases at V and 4 bases at J; junction bases unmatched: 7. CDR3 in amino acids: CASSPPLGTSDPDTQYF. CDR3 DNA sequence: TGTGCCAGCTCACCACCGCTAGGGACTAGCGACCCAGATACGCAGTATTTT. Combining the CDR3 with reference TRBV18 and TRBJ2-3 gives the whole variable domain NAGVMQNPRHLVRRRGQEARLRCSPMKGHSHVYWYRQLPEEGLKFMVYLQKENIIDESGMPKERFSAEFPKEGPSILRIQQVVRGDSAAYFCASSPPLGTSDPDTQYFGPGTRLTVL.

This chain joins TRBV7-2 and TRBJ2-5, with D uncertain. The DNA end lines up better with TRBJ2-7; the J call may be wrong. The CDR3 has 12 amino acids. The V gene's germline CDR1 is SGHTA and CDR2 FQGNSA. The CDR3 here is CASSSLEYEQYF. The CDR3 nucleotides are TGTGCCAGCAGCTCCCTAGAATACGAGCAGTACTTC.

This chain connects TRBV7-9 to TRBJ2-1; no firm D call. CDR3 length: 12 amino acids. Trimming pared 5 bases from V and 9 bases from J, leaving 11 bases between. Germline assignment: CDR1 SEHNR and CDR2 FQNEAQ (reference sequence). DNA for the CDR3: TGTGCCAGCAGCCCGTTTGGGTCTGAGCAGTTCTTC. This gives the protein CASSPFGSEQFF.